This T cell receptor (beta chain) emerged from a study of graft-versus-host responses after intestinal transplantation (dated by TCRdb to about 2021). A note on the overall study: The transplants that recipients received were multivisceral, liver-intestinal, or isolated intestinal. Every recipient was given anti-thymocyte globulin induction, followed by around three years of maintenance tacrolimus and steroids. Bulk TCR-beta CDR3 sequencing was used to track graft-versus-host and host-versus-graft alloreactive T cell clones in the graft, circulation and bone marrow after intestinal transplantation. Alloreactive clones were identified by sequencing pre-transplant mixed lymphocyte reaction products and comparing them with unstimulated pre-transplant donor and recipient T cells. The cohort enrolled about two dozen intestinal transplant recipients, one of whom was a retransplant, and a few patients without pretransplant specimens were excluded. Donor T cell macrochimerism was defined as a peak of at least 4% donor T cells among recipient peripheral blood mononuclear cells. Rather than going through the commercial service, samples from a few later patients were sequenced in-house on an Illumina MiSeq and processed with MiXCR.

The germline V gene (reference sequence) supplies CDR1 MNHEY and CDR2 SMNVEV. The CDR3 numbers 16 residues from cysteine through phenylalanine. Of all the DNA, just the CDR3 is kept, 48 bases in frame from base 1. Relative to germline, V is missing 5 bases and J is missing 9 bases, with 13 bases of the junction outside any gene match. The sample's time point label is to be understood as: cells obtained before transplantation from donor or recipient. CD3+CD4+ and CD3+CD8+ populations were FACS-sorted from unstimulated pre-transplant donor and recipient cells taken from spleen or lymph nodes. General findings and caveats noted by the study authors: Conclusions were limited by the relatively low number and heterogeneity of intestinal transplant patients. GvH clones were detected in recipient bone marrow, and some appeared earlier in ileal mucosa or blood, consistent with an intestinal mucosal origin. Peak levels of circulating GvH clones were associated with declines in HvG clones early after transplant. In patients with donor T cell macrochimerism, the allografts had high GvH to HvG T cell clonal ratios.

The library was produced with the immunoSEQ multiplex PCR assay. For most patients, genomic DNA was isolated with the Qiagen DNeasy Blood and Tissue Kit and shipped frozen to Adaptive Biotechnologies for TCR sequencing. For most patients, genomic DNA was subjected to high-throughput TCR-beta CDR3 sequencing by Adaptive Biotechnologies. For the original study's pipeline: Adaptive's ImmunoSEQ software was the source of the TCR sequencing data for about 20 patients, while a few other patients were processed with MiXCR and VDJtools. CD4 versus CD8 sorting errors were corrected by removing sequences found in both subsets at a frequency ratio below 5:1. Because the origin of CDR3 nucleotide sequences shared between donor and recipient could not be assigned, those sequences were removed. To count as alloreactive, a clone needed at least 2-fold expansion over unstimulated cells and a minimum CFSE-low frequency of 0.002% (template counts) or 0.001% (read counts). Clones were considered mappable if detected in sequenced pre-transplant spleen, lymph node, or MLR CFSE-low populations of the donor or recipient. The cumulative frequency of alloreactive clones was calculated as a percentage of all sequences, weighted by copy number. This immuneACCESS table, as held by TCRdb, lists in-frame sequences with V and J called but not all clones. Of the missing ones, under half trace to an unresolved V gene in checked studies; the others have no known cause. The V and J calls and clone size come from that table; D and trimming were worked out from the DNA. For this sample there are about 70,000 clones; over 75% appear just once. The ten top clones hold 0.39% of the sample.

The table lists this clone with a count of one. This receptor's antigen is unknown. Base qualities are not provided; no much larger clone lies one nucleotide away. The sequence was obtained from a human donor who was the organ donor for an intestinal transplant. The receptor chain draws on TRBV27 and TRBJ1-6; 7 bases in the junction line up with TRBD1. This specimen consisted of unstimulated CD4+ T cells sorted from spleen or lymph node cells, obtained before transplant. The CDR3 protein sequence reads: CASSPTGDWVGSPLHF. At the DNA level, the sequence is TGTGCCAGCAGTCCAACAGGGGATTGGGTTGGTTCACCCCTCCACTTT.